Listed here are 32 T cell receptor beta chains from one sample, sequenced in a study of blood T cell repertoires in COVID-19. Data came from immunoSEQ multiplex PCR; TCRdb stores just in-frame clones and leaves some out. The sample lists approximately 250,000 clones; about 89% were seen once. The sequenced sample was PBMCs or T cells enriched from blood (not recorded which). The source is a woman aged 25 to 45 who had recovered from COVID-19.

This sequence joins TRBV5-1 and TRBJ2-3; perhaps TRBD1 as D (5 bases). Trimming shortened V by 4 bases and J by 6 bases, and 15 bases separated the two germline ends. Germline V gives CDR1 SGHRS, CDR2 YFSETQ. CDR3 length equals 14 residues. CDR3 protein: CASSQGGVEDTQYF. The CDR3 region has the DNA TGCGCCAGCAGCCAGGGCGGTGTCGAGGATACGCAGTATTTT.

This chain uses TRBV6-2 or TRBV6-3 with TRBJ2-7; D may be TRBD1 (5 bases). In germline, CDR1 is MNHEY, CDR2 SVGEGT. With 0 bases removed from V and 7 bases from J, the gap between germline ends came to 7 bases. CDR3 length equals 12 residues. In DNA, the CDR3 is TGTGCCAGCAGTTACTCAAGGACAGAGCAGTACTTC. Amino acids: CASSYSRTEQYF.

This clone was recorded once. The chain couples TRBV28 to TRBJ1-1, with D hard to call. CDR3 length equals 11 residues. Germline assignment: CDR1 MDHEN and CDR2 SYDVKM. The V end was cut by 8 bases, the J end by 0 bases, with 4 bases between. The CDR3, as DNA: TGTGCCAGCGCGTTGAACACTGAAGCTTTCTTT. Its protein is CASALNTEAFF.

In this sample, this clone turned up a few times. The chain has TRBV12-5 and TRBJ1-1; D gene unclear. V was shortened by 0 bases and J by 3 bases, with 8 bases between the two germline ends. Germline-derived CDR1 and CDR2 are LGHNT and FRNRAP. The CDR3 runs to 14 residues. The CDR3 loop is CASGLVPSDTEAFF. CDR3 coding DNA: TGTGCTAGTGGTTTGGTCCCCTCAGACACTGAAGCTTTCTTT.

This rearrangement joins TRBV5-5 to TRBJ1-4; 7 nucleotides line up with TRBD1. Germline V gives CDR1 SGHKS, CDR2 YYEKEE (reference sequence). The CDR3 loop spans 16 amino acids. After removal of 5 bases from V and 0 bases from J, the junction contained 7 bases not matched to a gene. CDR3 in DNA: TGTGCCAGCAGTACGGGGACAGATGCAACTAATGAAAAACTGTTTTTT. Protein product: CASSTGTDATNEKLFF.

The V call is TRBV6-1, the J call TRBJ1-3; the match to TRBD1 covers 10 bases. The CDR3 length is 15 residues. V shed 0 bases, J shed 6 bases, and the junction held 2 bases outside the gene matches. Germline loops: CDR1 MNHNS, CDR2 SASEGT. CDR3 nucleotide sequence: TGTGCCAGCAGTGAAGCGACAGGGGGCTTAAACACCATATATTTT. Translation gives CASSEATGGLNTIYF.

V and J are TRBV28 and TRBJ2-1, with D unclear. This CDR3 comprises 12 residues. Deletions cut 4 bases from V and 7 bases from J, with 8 bases between. Germline V gives CDR1 MDHEN, CDR2 SYDVKM. CDR3 in amino acids: CASSSSTNEQFF. The CDR3 nucleotides read TGTGCCAGCAGTTCCTCTACGAATGAGCAGTTCTTC.

CDR3 sequence: CASSSPGERNEQFF. CDR3 coding DNA: TGTGCCAGTAGTTCCCCCGGCGAGCGCAATGAGCAGTTCTTC. The chain uses TRBV19 and TRBJ2-1; D is unclear. Germline-derived CDR1 and CDR2 are LNHDA and SQIVND (reference sequence). CDR3 length: 14 amino acids. Trimming took 5 bases from V and 6 from J, leaving 14 bases between them.

The V and J genes are TRBV5-1 and TRBJ1-1, with TRBD1 matching 11 bases. V lost 4 bases to trimming and J lost 2 bases; unmatched junction nucleotides: 4. In germline, CDR1 is SGHRS, CDR2 YFSETQ. The CDR3 totals 15 residues. The CDR3 DNA follows: TGCGCCAGCAGCATAGGACAGGGGGCAAACACTGAAGCTTTCTTT. It translates to CASSIGQGANTEAFF.

This chain uses TRBV3-1 (or the pseudogene TRBV3-2) with TRBJ2-5; D is unresolved. There are 10 residues in the CDR3. The V and J ends lost 4 bases and 8 bases respectively, with 5 bases between them. Germline CDR1 reads LGHDT; CDR2 reads YNNKEL (reference sequence). CDR3 sequence: CASSRETQYF. The CDR3 nucleotides are TGTGCCAGCAGCCGCGAAACCCAGTACTTC.

The chain is built from TRBV19 and TRBJ1-1; TRBD1 aligns across 9 bases. CDR1 and CDR2 from the germline V gene are LNHDA and SQIVND (reference sequence). After removal of 5 bases from V and 6 bases from J, the junction contained 10 bases not matched to a gene. This CDR3 has 15 residues. This chain's CDR3 is CASSVRTGVLAEAFF. The CDR3 nucleotides read TGTGCCAGTAGTGTACGGACAGGGGTTTTGGCTGAAGCTTTCTTT.

V and J are TRBV27 and TRBJ2-7, with a possible D match to TRBD2 (7 bases). CDR3 length: 16 amino acids. V was pared by 0 bases and J by 2 bases, with 14 bases between. The germline V gene has CDR1 MNHEY and CDR2 SMNVEV (reference sequence). The CDR3 nucleotides are TGTGCCAGCAGTTTATCCGGGTCGGGGGGCCCCTACGAGCAGTACTTC. Residues: CASSLSGSGGPYEQYF.

This chain uses TRBV5-1 with TRBJ1-5, with 7 bases fitting TRBD1. Germline values: CDR1 SGHRS, CDR2 YFSETQ. This CDR3 contains 20 residues. V dropped 2 bases and J dropped 0; count of bases not matched to a gene: 17. CDR3 nucleotide sequence: TGCGCCAGCAGCTTATATTCCGGGACAGAACCTGATAATAGCAATCAGCCCCAGCATTTT. This translates into CASSLYSGTEPDNSNQPQHF.

This sequence joins TRBV12-3 or TRBV12-4 and TRBJ2-5; a weak D match, TRBD1 (6 bases). The CDR3 sequence is 13 residues long. The ends were cut back, 2 bases at V and 5 bases at J, with 9 bases in the middle. The CDR3 bases are TGTGCCAGCAGTTTAACAGGGCTTGAGACCCAGTACTTC. This codes for CASSLTGLETQYF.

This clone was found once. V and J are TRBV7-9 and TRBJ1-2; a weak D match, TRBD1 (6 bases). With 3 bases removed from V and 1 base from J, the gap between germline ends came to 12 bases. The germline CDR1 and CDR2 sequences are SEHNR and FQNEAQ (reference sequence). CDR3 length: 15 residues. The CDR3 DNA reads TGTGCCAGCAGCTTTCCCACACAGGGTAACTATGGCTACACCTTC. Translation gives CASSFPTQGNYGYTF.

The V call is TRBV15, the J call TRBJ2-1; D may be TRBD2 (6 bases). Germline loops: CDR1 LNHNV, CDR2 YYDKDF (reference sequence). Trimming took 1 base from V and 2 from J, leaving 12 bases between them. This CDR3 region has 16 residues. For the CDR3, the DNA is TGTGCCACCAGCAGAGTAACTAGCTGGACCTACAATGAGCAGTTCTTC. This gives the protein CATSRVTSWTYNEQFF.

This chain joins TRBV5-1 and TRBJ2-7; TRBD2 agrees at 12 bases. V shed 4 bases and J 1 base; nucleotides not matched to a gene: 6. The CDR3 consists of 16 residues. In germline, CDR1 is SGHRS, CDR2 YFSETQ. CDR3 sequence: CASSPSLAGGSYEQYF. For the CDR3, the DNA is TGCGCCAGCAGCCCAAGCCTAGCGGGAGGGTCCTACGAGCAGTACTTC.

This rearrangement joins TRBV2 to TRBJ1-2, with TRBD1 matching over 10 bases. V gave up 6 bases and J gave up 2 bases; unmatched junction bases: 3. The CDR3 has 14 amino acids. The germline V gene has CDR1 SNHLY and CDR2 FYNNEI. The CDR3 bases are TGTGCCAGCAGGTCGACAGGGGGCAACTATGGCTACACCTTC. Amino acids: CASRSTGGNYGYTF.

J is TRBJ2-7 and V is TRBV7-8, with 9 bases matching TRBD2. This CDR3 is built from 14 residues. Germline lookup yields CDR1 SGHVS and CDR2 FQNEAQ. V lost 10 bases, J lost 3 bases, and 10 bases stayed unmatched. The CDR3 DNA is TGTGCCACGGGGCGGGAGGGCCTTAACTACGAGCAGTACTTC. This encodes CATGREGLNYEQYF.

The table lists this clone with a few counts. V usage is TRBV19 and J usage is TRBJ2-2, with D perhaps TRBD2 (6 bases). This CDR3 spans 16 amino acids. Trimming stripped 2 bases from V and 5 bases from J, with 15 bases between. Germline V gene data show CDR1 as LNHDA and CDR2 as SQIVND (reference sequence). Here the CDR3 DNA reads TGTGCCAGTAGTATACGGTCGGGAGTAGGGACCGGGGAGCTGTTTTTT. Translation: CASSIRSGVGTGELFF.

The chain couples TRBV4-2 to TRBJ1-4; no firm D call. The germline gives CDR1 LGHNA, CDR2 YNFKEQ. CDR3 length: 14 residues. Trimming shortened V by 0 bases and J by 8 bases, and 10 bases separated the two germline ends. The CDR3 bases are TGTGCCAGCAGCCAAGATCCAGATTTGGAAAAACTGTTTTTT. This encodes CASSQDPDLEKLFF.

A remark on this clone: Other DNA sequences in the same sample also yield this CDR3. This chain uses TRBV19 with TRBJ1-1; TRBD1 is a possible D gene (6 bases). V shed 3 bases and J shed 5 bases, with 13 bases lying between them. Per the germline V gene, CDR1 is LNHDA and CDR2 is SQIVND (reference sequence). This CDR3 spans 14 amino acids. CDR3 bases: TGTGCCAGTAGTATTGGGGGCAGCGGAACTGAAGCTTTCTTT. This sequence encodes CASSIGGSGTEAFF. Looking up the rest from reference TRBV19 and TRBJ1-1 gives the full variable domain: DGGITQSPKYLFRKEGQNVTLSCEQNLNHDAMYWYRQDPGQGLRLIYYSQIVNDFQKGDIAEGYSVSREKKESFPLTVTSAQKNPTAFYLCASSIGGSGTEAFFGQGTRLTVV.

V is TRBV5-1 and J is TRBJ2-5; 10 nucleotides match TRBD2. The ends lost 2 bases at V and 5 bases at J; junction bases unmatched: 6. CDR1 and CDR2 (germline): SGHRS, YFSETQ. The CDR3 has 15 amino acids. CDR3 region: CASSFRAGGGETQYF. The CDR3 nucleotides read TGCGCCAGCAGCTTCAGAGCGGGAGGGGGGGAGACCCAGTACTTC.

The V and J genes are TRBV7-2 and TRBJ2-1, with 9 bases fitting TRBD1. J was trimmed by 7 bases and V by 2 bases; bases with no gene match: 3. Per germline, CDR1 SGHTA and CDR2 FQGNSA. This CDR3 has 14 residues. CDR3 coding DNA: TGTGCCAGCAGCTTAAGGACAGGGGTAAATGAGCAGTTCTTC. Amino acids: CASSLRTGVNEQFF.

The V gene is TRBV19, the J gene TRBJ2-2, with 11 positions matching TRBD1. Germline assignment: CDR1 LNHDA and CDR2 SQIVND (reference sequence). There are 14 residues in the CDR3. Trimming cost V 9 bases and J 7 bases; bases outside gene matches: 7. The CDR3 protein is CASSDRGQVGELFF. The CDR3 bases are TGTGCCAGCTCGGACAGGGGGCAAGTCGGGGAGCTGTTTTTT.

This chain uses TRBV5-1 with TRBJ2-1; perhaps TRBD1 as D (7 bases). This CDR3 has 15 amino acids. CDR1 and CDR2 (germline): SGHRS, YFSETQ. V lost 0 bases, J lost 4 bases, and 11 bases lay in between. The DNA for the CDR3 is TGCGCCAGCAGCTTGGAGGGGGCGGGATACAATGAGCAGTTCTTC. This translates into CASSLEGAGYNEQFF. The whole variable domain, remainder taken from reference TRBV5-1 and TRBJ2-1, is KAGVTQTPRYLIKTRGQQVTLSCSPISGHRSVSWYQQTPGQGLQFLFEYFSETQRNKGNFPGRFSGRQFSNSRSEMNVSTLELGDSALYLCASSLEGAGYNEQFFGPGTRLTVL.

The rearrangement joins TRBV10-3 to TRBJ1-6; 8 nucleotides align to TRBD1. Germline values: CDR1 ENHRY, CDR2 SYGVKD. V trimming: 0 bases; J trimming: 7 bases; junction bases outside the gene matches: 2. The CDR3 covers 15 residues. The CDR3: CAISESRTGNSPLHF. The DNA of the CDR3 is TGTGCCATCAGTGAGTCGAGGACAGGGAATTCACCCCTCCACTTT.

This chain uses TRBV21-1 with TRBJ1-5; the table's D call, TRBD1, was not checked against the DNA. TRBV21-1 is labeled a pseudogene. This CDR3 region has 16 residues. CDR3: CASSKGFGTGDQPQHF. The DNA for the CDR3 is TGTGCCAGCAGCAAAGGATTCGGGACAGGTGATCAGCCCCAGCATTTT.

This sequence joins TRBV5-8 and TRBJ2-7; 7 bases agree with TRBD1. CDR1 SGHTS and CDR2 YDEGEE come from the germline V gene. The CDR3 has 14 amino acids. V shed 10 bases and J 2 bases; nucleotides not matched to a gene: 12. CDR3 coding DNA: TGTGCCGGGGAGAGGACAGGCGAAACCTACGAGCAGTACTTC. Its protein product is CAGERTGETYEQYF.

The chain uses TRBV24-1 and TRBJ2-2; possible D gene TRBD2, 5 bases. The CDR3 length is 18 residues. V was pared by 3 bases and J by 4 bases, with 20 bases between. Germline lookup yields CDR1 KGHDR and CDR2 SFDVKD. CDR3 sequence: CATSDPQGSQIATGELFF. CDR3 in DNA: TGTGCCACCAGTGATCCCCAAGGGAGTCAGATTGCCACCGGGGAGCTGTTTTTT.

J is TRBJ1-4 and V is TRBV7-8; tentatively, D is TRBD1 (6 bases). Looked up from germline, CDR1 is SGHVS and CDR2 is FQNEAQ. The germline V and J ends were trimmed by 1 base and 7 bases, with 13 bases remaining between them. The CDR3 is 15 amino acids. DNA of the CDR3: TGTGCCAGCAGCTTAGGGGGGCGCGGCTTTGAAAAACTGTTTTTT. Translated, it gives CASSLGGRGFEKLFF.

Details on this clone: The sample contains more than one DNA sequence encoding this CDR3. The chain joins TRBV18 to TRBJ1-6; 8 bases agree with TRBD1. Germline V lookup: CDR1 KGHSH, CDR2 LQKENI. CDR3 length: 14 amino acids. J lost 8 bases, V lost 5 bases, and 5 bases had no gene match. CDR3 bases: TGTGCCAGCTCAAGAGACAGGGGTGATTCACCCCTCCACTTT. As protein: CASSRDRGDSPLHF.